This TCR beta chain was identified during a study of blood T cell repertoires in COVID-19 (dated by TCRdb to the early 2020s). A note on the overall study: Samples from collaborators originated in the United States, Italy and Spain and spanned both the acute and convalescent phases of COVID-19. Where HLA class I and class II types were available, the types were taken from metadata supplied by the sample provider, not from assay-based typing. The material from the prospective study consisted of cDNA or gDNA derived from T cells, B-cell-depleted T cells, or PBMCs. The samples were drawn from two sources: the first 160 participants of the ongoing ImmuneRACE study, and 1,200 or so subjects contributed by 6 global collaborators. Nearly every sample came with metadata listing a de-identified subject ID, COVID-19 status, age in years and sex. A freely available public database, intended as a resource for researchers studying the immune response to SARS-CoV-2, is where the repertoires were released. Subjects who had been exposed to COVID-19, were actively infected with it, or had recovered from it provided the deeply sampled blood TCRbeta repertoires that made up the dataset.

The immunoSEQ Assay, a bias-controlled multiplex PCR, was used to amplify TCRbeta CDR3 regions from genomic DNA. The paper's data handling went like this. The number of nucleated cells in each sample was estimated by amplification of reference gene primers within the assay. To quantify the absolute abundance of each unique TCRbeta CDR3 rearrangement, sequence reads were collapsed and filtered. For each sample, productive Simpson clonality was calculated as the square root of Simpson's diversity index over productive rearrangements. The table was pulled from immuneACCESS by TCRdb, which kept in-frame rearrangements only. Such tables lose some clones; where checked, under half of the loss comes from unresolved V genes, and the rest has no known cause. V and J calls and clone size are those listed in that table; D and trimming were worked out from the DNA. For this sample the table gives 70,000 to 95,000 clones, of which 75% to 90% were detected only once. The top ten hold roughly 6.2% of the sample.

Whole blood was collected in K2EDTA tubes by collaborating institutions according to the institutions' own protocols. For TCRbeta analysis, collaborators shipped samples in one of three forms: frozen whole blood, isolated PBMCs, or DNA extracted from either of those sample types. The germline V end is reduced by 5 bases and the J end by 4 bases; junction bases left unmatched: 12. Including cysteine and phenylalanine, the CDR3 has 16 amino acids. Just the 48-base CDR3 DNA is kept, in frame starting at base 1. The germline V gene sets CDR1 to MDHEN and CDR2 to SYDVKM. What the authors observed across the whole study: How much clinical and demographic metadata was included differed by source and by participant, and the metadata was provided uncurated.

As to this clone: It has no known antigen specificity. No much larger clonotype is one base removed from it; base qualities were not supplied.

The source of this sequence is a man between 45 and 60 years old with active COVID-19. The sequencing sample was made of peripheral blood. The rearrangement joined TRBV28 to TRBJ2-3, and 7 junction bases match TRBD1. The CDR3 protein sequence reads: CASSVGGAAYSDTQYF. The DNA sequence is TGTGCCAGCAGTGTAGGGGGCGCGGCTTACTCAGATACGCAGTATTTT.